This T cell receptor (beta chain) was sequenced in a study of T cell responses to AZD1222 COVID-19 vaccine. Findings and limits, study-wide: Compared with day 0, the breadth and depth of the Spike-specific TCR repertoire rose significantly after two doses of AZD1222. Epitopes outside B.1.351 and B.1.1.7 mutated regions reportedly drew nearly half of spike TCRs. Donors were largely white British and mainly female; clonal diversity was possibly underestimated.

The CDR3 sequence is 11 residues long. The V gene lost 7 bases and the J gene lost 11 bases, with 14 bases spanning the gap. This clone was counted a single time. Its antigen is as yet unknown. The assay was immunoSEQ multiplex PCR, and TCRdb's table has in-frame clones only and misses some. The table has about 150,000 clones, approximately 91% seen once; the top ten hold 5.5% to 8.5%. The sample was peripheral blood, taken after recovery from COVID-19. The TCR sequence derives from an adult who had recovered from COVID-19. The rearrangement links TRBV12-3 or TRBV12-4 to TRBJ1-1; D is uncertain. The CDR3 region is CASTSSIRAFF. CDR3 DNA: TGTGCCAGCACCTCCAGTATTCGGGCTTTCTTT.